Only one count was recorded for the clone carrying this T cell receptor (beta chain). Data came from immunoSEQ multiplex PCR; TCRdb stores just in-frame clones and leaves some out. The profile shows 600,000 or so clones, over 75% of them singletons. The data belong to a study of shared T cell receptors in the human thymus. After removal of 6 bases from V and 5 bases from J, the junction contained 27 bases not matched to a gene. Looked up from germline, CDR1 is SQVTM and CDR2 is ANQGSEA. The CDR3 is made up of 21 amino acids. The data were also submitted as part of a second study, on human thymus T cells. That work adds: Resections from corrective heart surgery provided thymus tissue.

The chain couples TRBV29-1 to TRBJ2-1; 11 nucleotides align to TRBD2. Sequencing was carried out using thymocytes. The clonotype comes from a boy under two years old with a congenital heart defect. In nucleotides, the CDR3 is TGCAGCGTCCGGGCGACAGGGGGATGGACTAGCGGGTCTTTCACCAACAATGAGCAGTTCTTC. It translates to CSVRATGGWTSGSFTNNEQFF.